This section outlines one T cell receptor beta chain sequence together with its context. The data were obtained in a study of shared clonotypes between healthy human individuals. Profiled with immunoSEQ multiplex PCR; TCRdb holds only in-frame clones, not every one. The sample consists of millions of clones, 93% of them appearing once. The material sequenced was naive CD4+ T cells from PBMCs. The subset was: CD45RA+ positively selected. This receptor was taken from a young man in good health. Some clones in this sample may be carry-over from other donors' samples.

The CDR3 nucleotides read TGTGCCAGCAGCTTGGTCGGGAGGGACACAGATACGCAGTATTTT. Amino acid sequence: CASSLVGRDTDTQYF. V is TRBV5-5 and J is TRBJ2-3; 8 bases are a match to TRBD2. The germline V gene encodes CDR1 SGHKS and CDR2 YYEKEE (reference sequence). This CDR3 is 15 amino acids long. V shed 0 bases and J 2 bases; nucleotides not matched to a gene: 2.